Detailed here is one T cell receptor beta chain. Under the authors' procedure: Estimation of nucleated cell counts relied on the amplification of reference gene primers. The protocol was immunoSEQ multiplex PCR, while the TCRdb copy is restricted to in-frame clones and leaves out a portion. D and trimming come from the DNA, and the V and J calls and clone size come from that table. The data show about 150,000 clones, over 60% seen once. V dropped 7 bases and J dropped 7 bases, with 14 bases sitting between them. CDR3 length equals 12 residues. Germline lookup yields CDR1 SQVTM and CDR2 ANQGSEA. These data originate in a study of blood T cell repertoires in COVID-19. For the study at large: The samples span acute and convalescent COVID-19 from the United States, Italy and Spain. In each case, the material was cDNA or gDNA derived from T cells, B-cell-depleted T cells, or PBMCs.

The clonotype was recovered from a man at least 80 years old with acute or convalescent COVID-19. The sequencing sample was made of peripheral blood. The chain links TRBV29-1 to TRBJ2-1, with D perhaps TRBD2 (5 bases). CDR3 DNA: TGCAGCGCTGGGCGAGGGATGAATGAGCAGTTCTTC. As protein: CSAGRGMNEQFF.